This is a list of T cell receptor beta chains from one sample in a study of blood T cell repertoires in COVID-19. Assay used: immunoSEQ multiplex PCR; TCRdb lists only in-frame clones, some missing. The sample records about 370,000 clones, 75% to 90% being singletons. The sequencing sample was made of PBMCs or T cells enriched from blood (not recorded which). The receptors originated from a man aged 18 to 30 who had recovered from COVID-19. CDR3s include the opening cysteine and the closing phenylalanine or tryptophan. D genes are given only for firm matches. Some rows mark clone size as missing; the rest say once, few, many or name a class of expanded clone.

TRBJ2-2 | TRBV7-8 | NA | TRBD1 | CASSLEVVWTGVGELFF | TGTGCCAGCAGCTTAGAGGTTGTGTGGACAGGGGTCGGGGAGCTGTTTTTT
TRBJ1-4 | TRBV7-9 | few | TRBD1 | CASSFGQGAEKLFF | TGTGCCAGCAGCTTTGGACAGGGAGCCGAAAAACTGTTTTTT
TRBJ2-1 | TRBV5-4 | NA | TRBD1 | CASSSQGAYNEQFF | TGTGCCAGCAGTTCACAGGGGGCCTACAATGAGCAGTTCTTC
TRBJ1-2 | TRBV10-2 | NA | NA | CASNRLNYGYTF | TGCGCCAGCAATCGGTTGAACTATGGCTACACCTTC
TRBJ1-2 | TRBV7-3 | NA | TRBD1 | CASSLMSGRGYGYTF | TGTGCCAGCAGCTTAATGTCAGGCAGGGGGTATGGCTACACCTTC
TRBJ1-5 | TRBV18 | NA | NA | CASSPGGDQPQHF | TGTGCCAGCTCACCCGGGGGAGATCAGCCCCAGCATTTT
TRBJ1-1 | TRBV19 | NA | NA | CASRRVRGGNTEAFF | TGTGCCAGTAGGCGGGTACGAGGTGGTAACACTGAAGCTTTCTTT
TRBJ2-3 | TRBV5-4 | NA | TRBD2 | CASSLGSGGGGTTQYF | TGTGCCAGCAGCTTAGGTAGCGGGGGAGGTGGGACTACGCAGTATTTT
TRBJ2-5 | TRBV29-1 | NA | TRBD2 | CSVDGVPSGFFQETQYF | TGCAGCGTTGACGGTGTGCCTAGCGGCTTCTTCCAAGAGACCCAGTACTTC
TRBJ2-6 | TRBV19 | NA | NA | CASRRSGFGGSGANVLTF | TGTGCCAGTAGAAGATCGGGGTTTGGTGGCTCTGGGGCCAACGTCCTGACTTTC
TRBJ2-1 | TRBV28 | NA | NA | CASSSVTGSGLTYNEQFF | TGTGCCAGCAGTTCCGTGACAGGGTCAGGACTAACTTACAATGAGCAGTTCTTC
TRBJ2-7 | TRBV18 | NA | TRBD1 | CASSPPGQGPRYEQYF | TGTGCCAGCTCACCACCTGGACAGGGCCCTCGCTACGAGCAGTACTTC
TRBJ2-7 | TRBV7-3 | NA | TRBD1 | CASSTDRGYEQYF | TGTGCCAGCAGTACTGACAGGGGCTACGAGCAGTACTTC
TRBJ2-7 | TRBV4-1 | NA | TRBD1 | CASSQQTGNSYEQYF | TGCGCCAGCAGCCAACAGACAGGGAATTCGTACGAGCAGTACTTC
TRBJ1-4 | TRBV10-1 | NA | NA | CATPRENRYEKLFF | TGCGCCACTCCTAGGGAGAACAGATATGAAAAACTGTTTTTT
TRBJ1-2 | TRBV7-9 | NA | TRBD1 | CASSLPGQGGGYTF | TGTGCCAGCAGCTTGCCGGGACAGGGGGGCGGCTACACCTTC
TRBJ1-2 | TRBV2 | NA | NA | CASSSDRPLTNYGYTF | TGTGCCAGCAGTTCTGACAGGCCTCTAACTAACTATGGCTACACCTTC
TRBJ1-6 | TRBV10-3 | NA | NA | CAISGWGGSPLHF | TGTGCCATCAGTGGATGGGGGGGTTCACCCCTCCACTTT
TRBJ2-3 | TRBV6-5 | NA | NA | CASSLLDTTQYF | TGTGCCAGCAGCCTACTAGACACTACGCAGTATTTT
TRBJ2-7 | TRBV5-1 | NA | TRBD2 | CASSLAALAVSYEQYF | TGCGCCAGCAGCTTGGCCGCACTAGCGGTATCCTACGAGCAGTACTTC
TRBJ2-2 | TRBV14 | NA | TRBD2 | CASSQRLFLKEGLAGNRVGELFF | TGTGCCAGCAGCCAAAGACTCTTTTTGAAGGAGGGACTAGCGGGAAATCGGGTCGGGGAGCTGTTTTTT
TRBJ1-1 | TRBV6-6 | NA | NA | CASSFKQMNTEAFF | TGTGCCAGCAGTTTTAAACAGATGAACACTGAAGCTTTCTTT
TRBJ1-1 | TRBV11-3 | once | NA | CASSSLEEQGMNTEAFF | TGTGCCAGCAGCTCGTTGGAGGAACAGGGCATGAACACTGAAGCTTTCTTT
TRBJ2-5 | TRBV19 | NA | TRBD1 | CASSIGDRDKETQYF | TGTGCCAGTAGTATAGGGGACAGAGATAAAGAGACCCAGTACTTC
TRBJ2-1 | TRBV4-2 | few | TRBD2 | CASSRTWRELYEQFF | TGTGCCAGCAGCCGCACGTGGCGGGAGCTCTATGAGCAGTTCTTC
TRBJ2-1 | TRBV7-9 | NA | TRBD2 | CASSLGLAGGIAYNEQFF | TGTGCCAGCAGCTTAGGACTAGCGGGGGGGATCGCCTACAATGAGCAGTTCTTC
TRBJ1-5 | TRBV2 | NA | TRBD1 | CASSASGGSNQPQHF | TGTGCCAGCAGTGCGTCAGGGGGTAGCAATCAGCCCCAGCATTTT
TRBJ2-5 | TRBV5-4 | NA | TRBD2 | CASSPLGGWRETQYF | TGTGCCAGCAGCCCTCTGGGGGGGTGGCGGGAGACCCAGTACTTC
TRBJ2-2 | TRBV2 | few | TRBD2 | CASSEGTSENTGELFF | TGTGCCAGCAGTGAAGGGACTAGCGAGAACACCGGGGAGCTGTTTTTT
TRBJ2-7 | TRBV11-1 | NA | TRBD1 | CASSRGQGYEQYF | TGTGCCAGCAGCCGAGGACAGGGCTACGAGCAGTACTTC
TRBJ2-1 | TRBV5-5 | NA | NA | CASSLAQGWEQFF | TGTGCCAGCAGCTTGGCCCAGGGATGGGAGCAGTTCTTC
TRBJ1-3 | TRBV4-2 | NA | NA | CASSQEEQNGNTIYF | TGTGCCAGCAGCCAAGAGGAGCAAAACGGAAACACCATATATTTT
TRBJ1-2 | TRBV5-5 | NA | TRBD1 | CASSLADRGIGYTF | TGTGCCAGCAGCTTGGCTGACAGGGGGATTGGCTACACCTTC
TRBJ2-1 | TRBV11-1 | NA | TRBD2 | CASSSQLAGGHNEQFF | TGTGCCAGCAGCTCCCAACTAGCGGGGGGGCACAATGAGCAGTTCTTC
TRBJ2-7 | TRBV6-6 | NA | TRBD2 | CASSRGTSGTYEQYF | TGTGCCAGCAGCCGCGGGACTAGCGGGACCTACGAGCAGTACTTC
TRBJ2-1 | TRBV6-5 | NA | TRBD2 | CASSYSLAGAYNEQFF | TGTGCCAGCAGTTACTCCCTAGCGGGGGCCTACAATGAGCAGTTCTTC
TRBJ2-7 | TRBV2 | NA | NA | CASSSEAGSNYEQYF | TGTGCCAGCAGTTCTGAGGCGGGATCCAACTACGAGCAGTACTTC
TRBJ2-3 | TRBV27 | NA | TRBD2 | CASSLAGGRDTQYF | TGTGCCAGCAGTTTAGCGGGGGGTAGAGATACGCAGTATTTT
TRBJ2-1 | TRBV6-5 | once | TRBD1 | CASRQGAGYNEQFF | TGTGCCAGCAGACAGGGGGCTGGCTACAATGAGCAGTTCTTC
TRBJ1-2 | TRBV6-2/TRBV6-3 | NA | TRBD1 | CASSYGDSGTGDGYTF | TGTGCCAGCAGTTACGGGGACTCCGGGACAGGGGATGGCTACACCTTC
TRBJ1-3 | TRBV3-1/TRBV3-2 | NA | NA | CASSQDLRVWKAGNTIYF | TGTGCCAGCAGCCAAGATCTGAGGGTTTGGAAGGCTGGAAACACCATATATTTT
TRBJ2-2 | TRBV12-5 | NA | NA | CASGLEFQANTGELFF | TGTGCTAGTGGTTTGGAGTTCCAGGCGAACACCGGGGAGCTGTTTTTT
TRBJ1-1 | TRBV5-1 | few | NA | CASSPQPTGNTEAFF | TGCGCCAGCAGCCCGCAACCGACAGGGAACACTGAAGCTTTCTTT
TRBJ2-5 | TRBV3-1/TRBV3-2 | NA | NA | CASSQVGVRQETQYF | TGTGCCAGCAGCCAAGTCGGGGTGCGCCAAGAGACCCAGTACTTC
TRBJ1-6 | TRBV21-1 | NA | NA | CASSKNGQSSYNSPLHF | TGTGCCAGCAGCAAAAACGGACAGAGCTCCTATAATTCACCCCTCCACTTT
TRBJ2-7 | TRBV11-1 | NA | NA | CASSHKWQLAGYEQYF | TGTGCCAGCAGTCACAAATGGCAGTTGGCAGGCTACGAGCAGTACTTC
TRBJ1-1 | TRBV3-1/TRBV3-2 | NA | TRBD1 | CASSPRQGRNTEAFF | TGTGCCAGCAGCCCAAGACAGGGGAGGAACACTGAAGCTTTCTTT
TRBJ1-5 | TRBV28 | NA | NA | CASSLISQPQHF | TGTGCCAGCAGTTTAATCTCCCAGCCCCAGCATTTT
TRBJ1-6 | TRBV6-5 | few | NA | CASSQQGRNSPLHF | TGTGCCAGCAGCCAACAGGGAAGGAATTCACCCCTCCACTTT
TRBJ2-7 | TRBV10-1 | NA | NA | CASSDPQARNYEQYF | TGCGCCAGCAGTGACCCTCAAGCCAGGAACTACGAGCAGTACTTC
TRBJ1-2 | TRBV2 | NA | NA | CASTSDGNYGYTF | TGTGCCAGCACCAGCGACGGGAACTATGGCTACACCTTC
TRBJ2-7 | TRBV5-8 | once | NA | CASSLVEGLWEQYF | TGTGCCAGCAGCTTGGTGGAGGGGCTATGGGAGCAGTACTTC
TRBJ2-3 | TRBV20-1 | NA | NA | CSARGTDTQYF | TGCAGTGCACGAGGCACAGATACGCAGTATTTT